The 28 T cell receptor beta chains below all came from one sample that was sequenced in a study of T-cell memory formation after mild COVID-19. In TCRdb, the 5' RACE reads were re-called with MiXCR into one record per CDR3 protein. The profile shows more than 250,000 distinct CDR3 sequences, roughly 16% of them singletons. The sequenced sample consisted of PBMCs or a T cell subset sorted from them (not recorded which). All receptors derive from a man between 18 and 35 years old who had mild COVID-19 (a few samples of this study predate the infection). Cell type and time point are not known.

V gene TRBV4-1 combines with J gene TRBJ1-3; no clear D gene. This CDR3 has 15 amino acids. Germline-derived CDR1 and CDR2 are MGHRA and YSYEKL. V lost 0 bases to trimming and J lost 1 base, with 7 bases between them. The CDR3 DNA reads as TGCGCCAGCAGCCAAGAGGGCTGGTCTGGAAACACCATATATTTT. Its translation is CASSQEGWSGNTIYF.

V usage is TRBV7-9 and J usage is TRBJ2-7, with D maybe TRBD1 (5 bases). The CDR3 has 12 residues. Trimming shortened V by 1 base and J by 6 bases, and 7 bases separated the two germline ends. CDR1 and CDR2 (germline): SEHNR, FQNEAQ (reference sequence). The CDR3 DNA reads TGTGCCAGCAGCTTAGTGGGGCGCGAGCAGTACTTC. It yields the protein CASSLVGREQYF.

In its sample, this clonotype was seen a few times. The rearrangement uses TRBV7-3 and TRBJ2-3; TRBD2 agrees at 9 bases. Germline V lookup: CDR1 SGHTA, CDR2 FQGTGA. This CDR3 is built from 16 residues. V trimming: 5 bases; J trimming: 3 bases; junction bases outside the gene matches: 9. This chain's CDR3 is CASSPSGGRPTDTQYF. CDR3 DNA sequence: TGTGCCAGCAGCCCAAGCGGGGGGCGACCGACAGATACGCAGTATTTT.

The V and J genes are TRBV5-1 and TRBJ2-1, with D hard to call. The CDR3 length is 14 residues. CDR1 is SGHRS and CDR2 is YFSETQ in the germline V gene. Trimming shortened V by 7 bases and J by 1 base, and 12 bases separated the two germline ends. The CDR3 sequence is CASSQTYSYNEQFF. The CDR3 bases are TGCGCCAGCTCACAAACGTATTCCTACAATGAGCAGTTCTTC.

This clonotype was counted a few times. This chain joins TRBV7-2 and TRBJ2-2, with D unclear. CDR3 length: 17 residues. The germline V and J ends were trimmed by 0 bases and 6 bases, with 17 bases remaining between them. Germline V CDR1 and CDR2: SGHTA, FQGNSA. The DNA for the CDR3 is TGTGCCAGCAGCTTAGCAGTACCAGAAGGGTACGCCGGGGAGCTGTTTTTT. This sequence encodes CASSLAVPEGYAGELFF.

The sample holds a few counts of this clonotype. J is TRBJ2-1 and V is TRBV12-3 or TRBV12-4, with a tentative D call TRBD2 (6 bases). The CDR3 spans 15 residues. Trimming removed 6 bases from V and 6 bases from J, with 18 bases in between. Here the CDR3 reads CASRQQAGDSNEQFF. As DNA, the CDR3 is TGTGCCAGCAGACAACAAGCGGGCGACTCCAATGAGCAGTTCTTC.

The chain combines TRBV12-3 or TRBV12-4 with TRBJ1-4, with TRBD1 matching over 8 bases. CDR3 length: 13 amino acids. The V and J ends lost 5 bases and 7 bases, in that order; junction bases with no gene match: 3. CDR3 sequence: CASSTGGFEKLFF. The DNA for the CDR3 is TGTGCCAGCAGTACAGGGGGTTTTGAAAAACTGTTTTTT.

This clonotype was found a few times. The chain has TRBV7-9 and TRBJ1-2, with a weak D call TRBD1 (5 bases). V lost 5 bases, J lost 4 bases, and 17 bases lay in between. Per germline, CDR1 SEHNR and CDR2 FQNEAQ (reference sequence). CDR3 length: 15 residues. This CDR3 is CASSLDPGRVYGYTF. Here the CDR3 DNA reads TGTGCCAGCAGCCTAGATCCAGGCAGGGTCTATGGCTACACCTTC.

The rearrangement uses TRBV7-3 and TRBJ1-6, with D hard to call. Trimming pared 5 bases from V and 10 bases from J, leaving 15 bases between. The CDR3 runs to 14 residues. Germline CDR1 and CDR2: SGHTA and FQGTGA. Here the CDR3 DNA reads TGTGCCAGCAGCGCATCAGGATTAGGATCACCCCTCCACTTT. Its translation is CASSASGLGSPLHF.

The table lists this clonotype with a few counts. The CDR3 bases are TGTGCCAGCAGCTCCGACAGCCTCTACACCTTC. Translated: CASSSDSLYTF. The V and J genes are TRBV7-9 and TRBJ1-2; maybe TRBD1 (5 bases). Germline CDR1 and CDR2: SEHNR and FQNEAQ (reference sequence). The CDR3 has 11 amino acids. The V end lost 4 bases, the J end lost 10 bases, and 10 bases lay between the germline ends.

In its sample, this clonotype was seen a few times. J is TRBJ2-1 and V is TRBV5-1; 15 bases agree with TRBD2. Germline V gene sequence: CDR1 SGHRS, CDR2 YFSETQ. V lost 4 bases and J lost 0; bases outside the gene matches: 2. This CDR3 is built from 17 residues. CDR3 bases: TGCGCCAGCAGCGCGGGACTAGCGGGGGGCTCCTACAATGAGCAGTTCTTC. This translates into CASSAGLAGGSYNEQFF.

The sample holds a few counts of this clonotype. This rearrangement joins TRBV5-1 to TRBJ2-2; TRBD2 matches at 10 bases. Trimming at V came to 3 bases and at J to 1 base, leaving 0 bases not matched to a gene. This CDR3 is built from 15 residues. Per germline, CDR1 SGHRS and CDR2 YFSETQ. CDR3 sequence: CASSWTSGNTGELFF. The CDR3 coding sequence is TGCGCCAGCAGCTGGACTAGCGGGAACACCGGGGAGCTGTTTTTT.

The sample holds a few counts of this clonotype. The chain is built from TRBV5-5 and TRBJ1-5, with D possibly TRBD1 on 6 matching bases. The CDR3 is 16 residues long. The germline V and J ends were trimmed by 4 bases and 0 bases, with 14 bases remaining between them. CDR1 is SGHKS, CDR2 YYEKEE, per germline (reference sequence). The CDR3 DNA reads as TGTGCCAGCAGCAGACTGACAGGCGATAGCAATCAGCCCCAGCATTTT. Translation: CASSRLTGDSNQPQHF.

The chain has TRBV5-5 and TRBJ2-6, with D possibly TRBD1 on 6 matching bases. From germline, CDR1 is SGHKS and CDR2 YYEKEE (reference sequence). The CDR3 covers 17 residues. Trimming removed 3 bases at V and 0 bases at J, with 13 bases between. CDR3 in DNA: TGTGCCAGCAGCTCGACAGGAAGCTTCTCTGGGGCCAACGTCCTGACTTTC. Protein sequence: CASSSTGSFSGANVLTF.

This clonotype was counted only a few times. This rearrangement joins TRBV7-9 to TRBJ2-1; 7 bases agree with TRBD2. The CDR3 extends over 12 amino acids. With V trimmed by 5 bases and J by 6 bases, 1 base remained unmatched. CDR1 is SEHNR, CDR2 FQNEAQ, per germline (reference sequence). The DNA of the CDR3 is TGTGCCAGCAGCCGGACTAGCAATGAGCAGTTCTTC. Amino acids: CASSRTSNEQFF.

The chain has TRBV4-3 and TRBJ2-4; TRBD2 is a possible D gene (6 bases). CDR3 length: 16 amino acids. V was trimmed by 0 bases and J by 8 bases, leaving 17 bases between them. Germline assignment: CDR1 LGHNA and CDR2 YSLEER. CDR3 amino acids: CASSQDLLGGADIQYF. CDR3 in DNA: TGCGCCAGCAGCCAAGACCTGCTTGGAGGGGCGGACATTCAGTACTTC.

The chain has TRBV7-6 and TRBJ1-2; no reliable D call. The V gene lost 5 bases and the J gene lost 4 bases, with 14 bases spanning the gap. This CDR3 spans 14 amino acids. Germline values: CDR1 SGHVS, CDR2 FNYEAQ. This CDR3 is CASSPARGPYGYTF. DNA for the CDR3: TGTGCCAGCAGCCCCGCGAGAGGCCCCTATGGCTACACCTTC.

The table lists this clonotype with a few counts. The gene calls are TRBV20-1 and TRBJ1-4; perhaps TRBD1 as D (5 bases). CDR1 is DFQATT and CDR2 is SNEGSKA in the germline V gene (reference sequence). The ends were cut back, 1 base at V and 4 bases at J, with 10 bases in the middle. The length of the CDR3 is 14 residues. The CDR3 bases are TGCAGTGCTAGAGTGGCAGGGTTTAATGAAAAACTGTTTTTT. Translation: CSARVAGFNEKLFF.

This clonotype was counted at least ten times. The chain employs TRBV29-1 and TRBJ2-7; 7 bases line up with TRBD1. V shed 6 bases and J 5 bases; nucleotides not matched to a gene: 7. Germline-derived CDR1 and CDR2 are SQVTM and ANQGSEA. The CDR3 runs to 12 residues. The CDR3 loop reads CSVVRDRDEQYF. DNA for the CDR3: TGCAGCGTGGTAAGAGACAGGGACGAGCAGTACTTC.

V usage is TRBV9 and J usage is TRBJ1-1; D might be TRBD1 (5 bases). The germline V gene has CDR1 SGDLS and CDR2 YYNGEE. The CDR3 runs to 15 residues. V was clipped by 0 bases and J by 5 bases, with 14 bases between them. The CDR3 nucleotides are TGTGCCAGCAGCGTAGGCCGTGTGGGGCAGACTGAAGCTTTCTTT. It yields the protein CASSVGRVGQTEAFF.

This clonotype appeared a few times. The V gene is TRBV10-1, the J gene TRBJ2-3; 7 positions match TRBD2. V was clipped by 2 bases and J by 3 bases; unmatched bases: 2. From germline, CDR1 is WNHNN and CDR2 SYGVQD (reference sequence). This CDR3 is 14 amino acids long. CDR3 loop: CASSEGTTTDTQYF. CDR3 in DNA: TGCGCCAGCAGTGAGGGGACTACGACAGATACGCAGTATTTT.

V and J are TRBV12-3 or TRBV12-4 and TRBJ1-5; the D gene is possibly TRBD1 (5 bases). This CDR3 spans 16 amino acids. The V end lost 6 bases, the J end lost 0 bases, and 15 bases lay between the germline ends. CDR3 coding DNA: TGTGCCAGCAGCCCCGCAGGGTCCCTTAGCAATCAGCCCCAGCATTTT. Encoded protein: CASSPAGSLSNQPQHF.

The rearrangement uses TRBV7-9 and TRBJ2-7; 7 bases fit TRBD2. Trimming at V came to 5 bases and at J to 4 bases, leaving 8 bases not matched to a gene. CDR3 length: 14 amino acids. Germline assignment: CDR1 SEHNR and CDR2 FQNEAQ (reference sequence). The CDR3 nucleotides are TGTGCCAGCAGCCCTCAGGGAGGGGCATACGAGCAGTACTTC. Translating it yields CASSPQGGAYEQYF.

The chain carries TRBV28 and TRBJ2-7, with D possibly matching TRBD1 (6 bases). Trimming pared 4 bases from V and 0 bases from J, leaving 19 bases between. The germline CDR1 and CDR2 sequences are MDHEN and SYDVKM. The CDR3 contains 17 residues. The CDR3 sequence: CASSSPLRGSSSYEQYV. The CDR3 coding sequence is TGTGCCAGCAGTTCCCCATTAAGGGGGTCGTCCTCCTACGAGCAGTACGTC.

This chain joins TRBV11-2 and TRBJ2-5, with D unresolved. CDR1 and CDR2 (germline): SGHAT, FQNNGV. The CDR3 loop spans 15 amino acids. V was trimmed by 3 bases and J by 2 bases, leaving 13 bases between them. The CDR3, as DNA: TGTGCCAGCAGCTTTGCTTGGGCGAAACAAGAGACCCAGTACTTC. Its protein product is CASSFAWAKQETQYF. Looking up the rest from reference TRBV11-2 and TRBJ2-5 gives the full variable domain: EAGVAQSPRYKIIEKRQSVAFWCNPISGHATLYWYQQILGQGPKLLIQFQNNGVVDDSQLPKDRFSAERLKGVDSTLKIQPAKLEDSAVYLCASSFAWAKQETQYFGPGTRLLVL.

The chain uses TRBV6-1 and TRBJ2-5; tentative D call: TRBD2 (6 bases). The CDR3 is made up of 18 amino acids. Trimming left V 1 base short and J 5 bases short, with 23 bases between. CDR1 and CDR2 (germline): MNHNS, SASEGT. DNA for the CDR3: TGTGCCAGCAGTGAAGGGACTACCTCCTCTCCCAGTGGGGAGACCCAGTACTTC. Protein: CASSEGTTSSPSGETQYF.

This sequence joins TRBV4-1 and TRBJ1-5, with D maybe TRBD1 (6 bases). The length of the CDR3 is 15 residues. Trimming left V 0 bases short and J 4 bases short, with 10 bases between. Looked up from germline, CDR1 is MGHRA and CDR2 is YSYEKL. CDR3 bases: TGCGCCAGCAGCCAAGATTACAGGGCGAATCAGCCCCAGCATTTT. It translates to CASSQDYRANQPQHF.

This chain links TRBV28 with TRBJ1-5, with a possible D match to TRBD1 (5 bases). The germline gives CDR1 MDHEN, CDR2 SYDVKM. There are 16 residues in the CDR3. The ends were cut back, 5 bases at V and 3 bases at J, with 17 bases in the middle. The CDR3: CASSPNARQNNQPQHF. As DNA, the CDR3 is TGTGCCAGCAGTCCTAATGCGAGACAGAACAATCAGCCCCAGCATTTT.